This T cell receptor beta chain was identified in a study of a mutant IDH1 vaccine in newly diagnosed glioma (TCRdb year 2021). About the full investigation: In the chemotherapy-containing groups, vaccination started alongside temozolomide cycles, whereas in patients who had radiotherapy alone it started 4-6 weeks after radiotherapy. Visit V12 was the week-35 safety follow-up and visit V13 was the week-47 end of study. Peripheral blood was collected at six visits: V03 (baseline), V05, V07, V10, V12 and V13. Prior to enrollment, standard therapy consisting of radiotherapy alone, temozolomide alone, or radiochemotherapy with temozolomide had been administered to patients, with the combination being received by most patients. The approximately 30 treated patients were roughly 60% male and around 40% female, with a mean age of approximately 40 years. For exploratory analyses, fewer than 30 treated patients had longitudinal TCRB deep sequencing done wherever samples were available. The investigation overall reported the following: Pseudoprogression appeared unrelated to alterations in the top peripheral T cell clonotypes detected by TCRB sequencing. PBMC samples for TCRB deep sequencing were selected based on availability. The authors noted that analyses of patient blood samples could not be reproduced because of sample limitations. Immune responses induced by the vaccine were seen in approximately 93% of patients across multiple MHC alleles.

Libraries came from the immunoSEQ multiplex PCR assay. The hsTCRB Kit was used according to the manufacturer's protocol to amplify rearranged TCR beta chain sequences. An Illumina MiSeq was used to sequence the TCRB libraries. In the original analysis: The proprietary platform of the kit vendor was used for demultiplexing, trimming and gene mapping. The source is immuneACCESS, and TCRdb retained only in-frame sequences with V and J called. Part of the clones is not carried over; for the studies checked, unresolved V genes explain less than half of this, and the remainder is unexplained. From that table come the V and J calls and clone size; the DNA was used to work out D and trimming. This sample gives more than 60,000 clones in total; roughly 74% of them show up just once. Roughly 5% of the sample is in the top ten clones. This specimen's time point label, per the study, means: week 35, safety follow-up. Every vaccine dose consisted of 300 ug of a 20-mer mutant IDH1 peptide in Montanide, administered subcutaneously together with topical imiquimod. Patients were given eight vaccinations, in weeks 1, 3, 5, 7, 11, 15, 19 and 23, which matched visits V03 through V10. The donors had newly diagnosed IDH1-mutant astrocytomas of WHO grade 3 or 4 that showed loss of nuclear ATRX. The samples were drawn from NOA16, a multicentre, single-arm, open-label phase I trial in Germany that tested a mutant IDH1 peptide vaccine in humans for the first time. Genomic DNA for TCRB sequencing was extracted from EDTA blood using the DNeasy Blood and Tissue Kit.

Of note for this clone: It has no known antigen specificity. Base qualities are not at hand, and no much larger clone is one base apart.

Trimming at the junction amounts to 6 bases on V and 2 bases on J, and the germline ends lie 10 bases apart. Measured from the cysteine to the phenylalanine, the CDR3 is 14 residues long. The kept DNA is CDR3 alone, 42 bases in frame from the first base. From a lookup of the germline V gene, CDR1 and CDR2 are MNHNS and SASEGT. The sample was PBMCs, taken from a glioma patient whose treatment included an IDH1 peptide vaccine. The receptor's source is a man aged 50 or older with glioma. Here the chain combines TRBV6-1 and TRBJ2-2, with TRBD2 perhaps the D gene, on 7 matching bases. The encoded CDR3 is CASRGGANTGELFF. The DNA sequence is given as TGTGCCAGCAGGGGGGGGGCTAACACCGGGGAGCTGTTTTTT.